Listed below are T cell receptor beta chains from one sample, sequenced in a study of shared clonotypes between healthy human individuals. Data came from immunoSEQ multiplex PCR; TCRdb stores just in-frame clones and leaves some out. The sample includes over 2 million clones, around 96% of them seen just once. The specimen sequenced was naive CD8+ T cells sorted from blood. The receptors were gathered from a man aged 18 to 30 in good health. The CDR3 runs from the conserved cysteine through the conserved F or W. D genes are given only for firm matches. Some rows mark clone size as missing; the rest say once, few, many or name a class of expanded clone.

V gene: TRBV2
clone size: few
D gene: -
J gene: TRBJ2-7
CDR3 DNA: TGTGCCAGCAGTGAGGGCAGCTCCTACGAGCAGTACTTC
CDR3 protein: CASSEGSSYEQYF

V gene: TRBV21-1
clone size: -
D gene: -
J gene: TRBJ2-7
CDR3 DNA: TGTGCCAGCAGCAAAAATGACCCCGGGACAGTATTCTCCTACGAGCAGTACTTC
CDR3 protein: CASSKNDPGTVFSYEQYF

V gene: TRBV11-2
clone size: -
D gene: -
J gene: TRBJ1-5
CDR3 DNA: TGTGCCAGCAGCTTAGATCAGAATAGCAATCGGCCCCAGCATTTT
CDR3 protein: CASSLDQNSNRPQHF

V gene: TRBV5-6
clone size: -
D gene: TRBD1
J gene: TRBJ2-7
CDR3 DNA: TGTGCCAGCAATGGTGGCCTGGCAGGGGGTCACGAGCAGTACTTC
CDR3 protein: CASNGGLAGGHEQYF

V gene: TRBV6-6
clone size: -
D gene: -
J gene: TRBJ2-5
CDR3 DNA: TGTGCCAGCGGGAGATTACAAGAGACCCAGTACTTC
CDR3 protein: CASGRLQETQYF

V gene: TRBV15
clone size: -
D gene: -
J gene: TRBJ2-7
CDR3 DNA: TGTGCCACCATGTTCGTTAGGGTCTTTGAGCAGTACTTC
CDR3 protein: CATMFVRVFEQYF

V gene: TRBV9
clone size: -
D gene: -
J gene: TRBJ2-6
CDR3 DNA: TGTGCCAGCAGCGTAAATGACGGGCGGGGCAGCTCTGGGGCCAACGTCCTGACTTTC
CDR3 protein: CASSVNDGRGSSGANVLTF

V gene: TRBV4-3
clone size: -
D gene: TRBD2
J gene: TRBJ2-1
CDR3 DNA: TGCGCCAGCAGCCAAGAAGTACTAGCGGGAGGTCGGAATGAGCAGTTCTTC
CDR3 protein: CASSQEVLAGGRNEQFF

V gene: TRBV9
clone size: -
D gene: TRBD1
J gene: TRBJ2-7
CDR3 DNA: TGTGCCAGCAGCGAGGGGGACAGGGGTACGTCCTACGAGCAGTACTTC
CDR3 protein: CASSEGDRGTSYEQYF

V gene: TRBV6-6
clone size: -
D gene: -
J gene: TRBJ1-6
CDR3 DNA: TGTGCCAGCATCTACGAGGCGAATTCACCCCTCCACTTT
CDR3 protein: CASIYEANSPLHF

V gene: TRBV7-9
clone size: -
D gene: -
J gene: TRBJ2-7
CDR3 DNA: TGTGCCAGCAGCTCGCCCCCGAATCACACCTCCTACGAGCAGTACTTC
CDR3 protein: CASSSPPNHTSYEQYF

V gene: TRBV5-6
clone size: -
D gene: TRBD2
J gene: TRBJ2-7
CDR3 DNA: TGTGCCAGTAGAAGCGGGAGTGGCTACGAGCAGTACTTC
CDR3 protein: CASRSGSGYEQYF

V gene: TRBV2
clone size: once
D gene: TRBD1
J gene: TRBJ2-1
CDR3 DNA: TGTGCCAGCAGCCGGACAGGGGGCAGTGAGCAGTTCTTC
CDR3 protein: CASSRTGGSEQFF

V gene: TRBV19
clone size: -
D gene: TRBD1
J gene: TRBJ2-7
CDR3 DNA: TGTGCCAGTAGTACAGGGGGACCCTACGAGCAGTACTTC
CDR3 protein: CASSTGGPYEQYF

V gene: TRBV5-4
clone size: -
D gene: TRBD1
J gene: TRBJ2-7
CDR3 DNA: TGTGCCAGCAGCTTGTGGGACAGTTCCTACGAGCAGTACTTC
CDR3 protein: CASSLWDSSYEQYF

V gene: TRBV6-1
clone size: -
D gene: -
J gene: TRBJ2-7
CDR3 DNA: TGTGCCAGCACCCTAGGGGGTTACGAGCAGTACTTC
CDR3 protein: CASTLGGYEQYF

V gene: TRBV30
clone size: -
D gene: TRBD1
J gene: TRBJ1-1
CDR3 DNA: TGTGCCTGGAGTGTCCGGACAGGGAGGAACACTGAAGCTTTCTTT
CDR3 protein: CAWSVRTGRNTEAFF

V gene: TRBV27
clone size: -
D gene: -
J gene: TRBJ2-1
CDR3 DNA: TGTGCCAGCAGCCTAGGGAATGAGCAGTTCTTC
CDR3 protein: CASSLGNEQFF

V gene: TRBV19
clone size: once
D gene: -
J gene: TRBJ1-2
CDR3 DNA: TGTGCCAGTAGTATCCCGGAGAGACCTCCTAACTATGGCTACACCTTC
CDR3 protein: CASSIPERPPNYGYTF

V gene: TRBV11-2
clone size: -
D gene: -
J gene: TRBJ1-1
CDR3 DNA: TGTGCCAGCAGCGCTGCGGAGAACACTGAAGCTTTCTTT
CDR3 protein: CASSAAENTEAFF

V gene: TRBV5-1
clone size: -
D gene: -
J gene: TRBJ1-4
CDR3 DNA: TGCGCCAGCAGCTTGCGACCGATGACTAATGAAAAACTGTTTTTT
CDR3 protein: CASSLRPMTNEKLFF

V gene: TRBV2
clone size: once
D gene: -
J gene: TRBJ1-4
CDR3 DNA: TGTGCCAGCAGTCCTTTACCTTGGGGGGCCTCCAATGAAAAACTGTTTTTT
CDR3 protein: CASSPLPWGASNEKLFF

V gene: TRBV27
clone size: -
D gene: TRBD1
J gene: TRBJ2-7
CDR3 DNA: TGTGCCAGCAGTTTACGGACAGGGGAGAGGTACGAGCAGTACTTC
CDR3 protein: CASSLRTGERYEQYF

V gene: TRBV4-1
clone size: once
D gene: TRBD2
J gene: TRBJ2-5
CDR3 DNA: TGCGCCAGCAGCCCAATAGCGGGGGAGGAACAAGAGACCCAGTACTTC
CDR3 protein: CASSPIAGEEQETQYF

V gene: TRBV27
clone size: -
D gene: -
J gene: TRBJ2-1
CDR3 DNA: TGTGCCAGCAGTTTATCCGCTAATGAGCAGTTCTTC
CDR3 protein: CASSLSANEQFF

V gene: TRBV27
clone size: -
D gene: TRBD1
J gene: TRBJ2-1
CDR3 DNA: TGTGCCAGCAGTTTAACAGGGGCCGAGCAGTTCTTC
CDR3 protein: CASSLTGAEQFF

V gene: TRBV28
clone size: -
D gene: -
J gene: TRBJ2-1
CDR3 DNA: TGTGCCAGCAGTTTCGGCCGGTCTCTCTACAATGAGCAGTTCTTC
CDR3 protein: CASSFGRSLYNEQFF

V gene: TRBV2
clone size: -
D gene: -
J gene: TRBJ2-1
CDR3 DNA: TGTGCCAGCATGCTCAGGGGGGCGTACAATGAGCAGTTCTTC
CDR3 protein: CASMLRGAYNEQFF

V gene: TRBV7-6
clone size: once
D gene: TRBD2
J gene: TRBJ2-3
CDR3 DNA: TGTGCCAGCAGCTTATCCCCTAGCGGGGTGAGCACAGATACGCAGTATTTT
CDR3 protein: CASSLSPSGVSTDTQYF

V gene: TRBV11-2
clone size: -
D gene: TRBD2
J gene: TRBJ2-2
CDR3 DNA: TGTGCCAGCCGGCGGGAGGGTACCGGGGAGCTGTTTTTT
CDR3 protein: CASRREGTGELFF

V gene: TRBV7-8
clone size: -
D gene: -
J gene: TRBJ1-2
CDR3 DNA: TGTGCCAGCAGCTTAGGAGGGGAAAACTATGGCTACACCTTC
CDR3 protein: CASSLGGENYGYTF

V gene: TRBV4-1
clone size: -
D gene: -
J gene: TRBJ2-3
CDR3 DNA: TGCGCCAGCAGGGACGGGGGCTTGAGCACAGATACGCAGTATTTT
CDR3 protein: CASRDGGLSTDTQYF

V gene: TRBV29-1
clone size: -
D gene: -
J gene: TRBJ2-7
CDR3 DNA: TGCAGCGTTGACAGGGGCTACGAGCAGTACTTC
CDR3 protein: CSVDRGYEQYF

V gene: TRBV28
clone size: -
D gene: TRBD1
J gene: TRBJ2-7
CDR3 DNA: TGTGCCAGCAGCGAGACAGGGAGATACGAGCAGTACTTC
CDR3 protein: CASSETGRYEQYF

V gene: TRBV6-5
clone size: -
D gene: -
J gene: TRBJ2-3
CDR3 DNA: TGTGCCAGCAGTTACAACGCGGATACGCAGTATTTT
CDR3 protein: CASSYNADTQYF

V gene: TRBV6-5
clone size: -
D gene: -
J gene: TRBJ1-2
CDR3 DNA: TGTGCCAGCAGTTACACAAGGGTCTATGGCTACACCTTC
CDR3 protein: CASSYTRVYGYTF

V gene: TRBV19
clone size: -
D gene: -
J gene: TRBJ2-5
CDR3 DNA: TGTGCCAGTAAGAAGGATCCAGAAGAGACCCAGTACTTC
CDR3 protein: CASKKDPEETQYF

V gene: TRBV13
clone size: -
D gene: -
J gene: TRBJ2-3
CDR3 DNA: TGTGCCAGCAGAGGAGACTATTCCACAGATACGCAGTATTTT
CDR3 protein: CASRGDYSTDTQYF

V gene: TRBV4-1
clone size: -
D gene: -
J gene: TRBJ2-2
CDR3 DNA: TGCGCCAGCAGCCACTCGGACTGGGAGCTGTTTTTT
CDR3 protein: CASSHSDWELFF

V gene: TRBV27
clone size: -
D gene: -
J gene: TRBJ2-1
CDR3 DNA: TGTGCCAGCAGTCCCCTGGACTCAACAACGGGAGCTAGATACAATGAGCAGTTCTTC
CDR3 protein: CASSPLDSTTGARYNEQFF

V gene: TRBV27
clone size: -
D gene: TRBD1
J gene: TRBJ1-1
CDR3 DNA: TGTGCCAGCAGTTTAAGGGGGACAGGGTCCATGAACACTGAAGCTTTCTTT
CDR3 protein: CASSLRGTGSMNTEAFF

V gene: TRBV7-2
clone size: -
D gene: -
J gene: TRBJ2-7
CDR3 DNA: TGTGCCAGCAGCTCCGACAGGAAATACTACGAGCAGTACTTC
CDR3 protein: CASSSDRKYYEQYF

V gene: TRBV4-3
clone size: -
D gene: TRBD1
J gene: TRBJ1-5
CDR3 DNA: TGCGCCAGCAGCCAAGATCTGGGACAGGGCGGCAATCAGCCCCAGCATTTT
CDR3 protein: CASSQDLGQGGNQPQHF

V gene: TRBV5-1
clone size: -
D gene: TRBD1
J gene: TRBJ1-1
CDR3 DNA: TGCGCCAGCAGCTTGTCCGGGACAGGGGTCCCCGGTGGGAACACTGAAGCTTTCTTT
CDR3 protein: CASSLSGTGVPGGNTEAFF

V gene: TRBV11-2
clone size: -
D gene: TRBD1
J gene: TRBJ2-2
CDR3 DNA: TGTGCCAGCATCAATACAGGGGTAGAGGGAACCGGGGAGCTGTTTTTT
CDR3 protein: CASINTGVEGTGELFF

V gene: TRBV6-5
clone size: once
D gene: -
J gene: TRBJ2-1
CDR3 DNA: TGTGCCAGCAGCCCCGGGCCATACTCCTACAATGAGCAGTTCTTC
CDR3 protein: CASSPGPYSYNEQFF

V gene: TRBV28
clone size: -
D gene: TRBD1
J gene: TRBJ2-7
CDR3 DNA: TGTGCCAGCAGTTTACCACCGGGACAGGGAGGTTTGCGGAGCTCCTACGAGCAGTACTTC
CDR3 protein: CASSLPPGQGGLRSSYEQYF

V gene: TRBV12-5
clone size: -
D gene: TRBD1
J gene: TRBJ2-7
CDR3 DNA: TGTGCTAGTGGTTTCGGACAGGCCTACGAGCAGTACTTC
CDR3 protein: CASGFGQAYEQYF